Described below is a single T cell receptor (beta chain) sequence and its context. What it recognizes is unknown. This sample's TCRbeta library carried unique molecular identifier barcodes. TCRdb ran MiXCR on the PCR reads and lists one entry per CDR3 protein. The sample contains some 840,000 distinct CDR3 sequences, 16% of which appear only once. The data stem from a study of T-cell reconstitution after alpha-beta-depleted transplantation in children. Whole-study findings and limits: High day-60 TCRbeta diversity in some patients came from surviving recipient T cells and thymic progenitors. Where alpha-beta T cells came from about two months after transplant was reportedly several hundred expanded graft clones. The main origin of T-cell counts and diversity one year after transplant was newly produced T cells.

This receptor was identified in a male patient aged 10 to 17 who had a stem cell transplant for acute lymphoblastic leukemia, so the T cells may come from the graft donor. Material: PBMCs, mostly from graft donor cells, obtained 360 days after TCRalphabeta/CD19-depleted stem cell transplant.

The CDR3 DNA reads TGTGCCAGCAGCCCCAGGGGCTTCGCCAGCTCTGGGGCCAACGTCCTGACTTTC. This encodes CASSPRGFASSGANVLTF. The gene calls are TRBV6-1 and TRBJ2-6; possible D gene TRBD1, 6 bases. Trimming removed 6 bases from V and 0 bases from J, with 18 bases in between. Germline V CDR1 and CDR2: MNHNS, SASEGT. The CDR3 is made up of 18 amino acids.